This T cell receptor beta chain was retrieved from a study of OX40 agonist ivuxolimab in advanced cancers. Libraries were prepared by immunoSEQ multiplex PCR; TCRdb keeps only in-frame clonotypes and omits some of them. The sample lists tens of thousands of clones; 91% were seen once. The CDR3 loop spans 13 amino acids. Germline V gene sequence: CDR1 MNHEY, CDR2 SMNVEV (reference sequence). V shed 7 bases and J 12 bases; nucleotides not matched to a gene: 7. This clonotype was obtained from an adult with an advanced solid tumor such as melanoma, head and neck, liver or kidney cancer. Sequencing used CD4+ or CD8+ T cells sorted from blood, obtained in a trial of the OX40 agonist ivuxolimab. The rearrangement uses TRBV27 and TRBJ2-1; 12 nucleotides match TRBD2. The DNA for the CDR3 is TGTGCCAGCAAGCTAGCGGGAGGGCCGTCGCAGTTCTTC. It specifies CASKLAGGPSQFF.